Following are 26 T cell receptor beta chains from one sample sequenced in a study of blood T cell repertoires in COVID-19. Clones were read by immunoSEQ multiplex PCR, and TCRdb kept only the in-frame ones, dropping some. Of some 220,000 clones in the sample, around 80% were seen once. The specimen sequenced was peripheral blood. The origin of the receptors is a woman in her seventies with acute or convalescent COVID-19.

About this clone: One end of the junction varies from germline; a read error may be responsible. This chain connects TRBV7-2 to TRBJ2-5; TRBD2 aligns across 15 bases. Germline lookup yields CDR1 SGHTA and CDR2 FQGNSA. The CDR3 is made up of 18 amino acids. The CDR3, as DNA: TGTGCCAGCAGCCGCACCGGGACTAGCGGGGGGATCCAAGATACCCAGTACTTC. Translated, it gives CASSRTGTSGGIQDTQYF.

CDR3 coding DNA: TGTGCCAGCAGGCCCCATTCTATTACTAACTTC. Its translation is CASRPHSITNF. This sequence joins TRBV21-1 and TRBJ1-2. TRBV21-1 is shown as a pseudogene. The length of the CDR3 is 11 residues.

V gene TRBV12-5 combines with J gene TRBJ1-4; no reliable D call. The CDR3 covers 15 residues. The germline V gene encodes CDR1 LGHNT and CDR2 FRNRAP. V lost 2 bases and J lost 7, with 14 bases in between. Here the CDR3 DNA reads TGTGCTAGTGGTTTGTTAGTTACATGGAGTGAAAAACTGTTTTTT. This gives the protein CASGLLVTWSEKLFF.

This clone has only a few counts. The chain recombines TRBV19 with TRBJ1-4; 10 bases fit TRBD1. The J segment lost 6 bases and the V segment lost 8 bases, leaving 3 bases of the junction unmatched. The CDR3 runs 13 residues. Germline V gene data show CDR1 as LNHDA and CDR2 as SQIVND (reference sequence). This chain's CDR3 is CASRTGGDEKLFF. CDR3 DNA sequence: TGTGCCAGTCGGACAGGGGGGGATGAAAAACTGTTTTTT.

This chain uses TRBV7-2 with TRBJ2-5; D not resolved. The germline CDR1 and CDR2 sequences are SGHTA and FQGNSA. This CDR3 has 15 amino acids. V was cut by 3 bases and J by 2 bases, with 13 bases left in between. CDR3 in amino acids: CASSLPDWKQETQYF. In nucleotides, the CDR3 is TGTGCCAGCAGCTTGCCAGACTGGAAACAAGAGACCCAGTACTTC.

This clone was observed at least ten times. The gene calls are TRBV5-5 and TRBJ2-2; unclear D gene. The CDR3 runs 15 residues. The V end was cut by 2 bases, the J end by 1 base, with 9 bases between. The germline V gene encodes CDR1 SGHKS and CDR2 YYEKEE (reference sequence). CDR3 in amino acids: CASSLSWQNTGELFF. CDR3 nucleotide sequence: TGTGCCAGCAGCTTAAGTTGGCAGAACACCGGGGAGCTGTTTTTT.

DNA for the CDR3: TGTGCCATCAGTCCGGGACAGGGAGTTTTGGTACCCCAGCATTTT. Translating it yields CAISPGQGVLVPQHF. The chain employs TRBV10-3 and TRBJ1-5; TRBD1 agrees at 9 bases. Germline V lookup: CDR1 ENHRY, CDR2 SYGVKD. This CDR3 has 15 amino acids. Trimming took 5 bases from V and 10 from J; bases not matched to a gene: 12.

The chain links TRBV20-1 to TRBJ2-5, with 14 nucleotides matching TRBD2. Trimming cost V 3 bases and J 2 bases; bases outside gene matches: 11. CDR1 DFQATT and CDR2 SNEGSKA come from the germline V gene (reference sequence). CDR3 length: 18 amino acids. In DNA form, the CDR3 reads TGCAGTGCTAGTCTCAGGACTAGCGGGGGGATGCTACAAGAGACCCAGTACTTC. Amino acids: CSASLRTSGGMLQETQYF.

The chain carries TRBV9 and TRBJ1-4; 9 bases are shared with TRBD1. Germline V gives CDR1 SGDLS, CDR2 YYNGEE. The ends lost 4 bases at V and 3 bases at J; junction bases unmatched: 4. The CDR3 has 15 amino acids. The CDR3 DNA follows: TGTGCCAGCAGCATAGGACAGGGGCCTAATGAAAAACTGTTTTTT. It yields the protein CASSIGQGPNEKLFF. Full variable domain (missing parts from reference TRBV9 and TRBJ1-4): DSGVTQTPKHLITATGQRVTLRCSPRSGDLSVYWYQQSLDQGLQFLIQYYNGEERAKGNILERFSAQQFPDLHSELNLSSLELGDSALYFCASSIGQGPNEKLFFGSGTQLSVL.

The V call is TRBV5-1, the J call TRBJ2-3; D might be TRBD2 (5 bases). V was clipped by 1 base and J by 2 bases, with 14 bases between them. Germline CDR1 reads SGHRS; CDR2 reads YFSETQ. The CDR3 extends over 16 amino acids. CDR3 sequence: CASSLYGGSYTDTQYF. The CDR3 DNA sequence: TGCGCCAGCAGCTTGTATGGCGGGTCCTACACAGATACGCAGTATTTT.

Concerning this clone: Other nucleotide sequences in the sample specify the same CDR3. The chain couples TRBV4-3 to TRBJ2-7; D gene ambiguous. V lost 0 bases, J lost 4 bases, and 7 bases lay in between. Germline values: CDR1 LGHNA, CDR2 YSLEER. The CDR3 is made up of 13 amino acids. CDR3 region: CASSQERSYEQYF. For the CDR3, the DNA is TGCGCCAGCAGCCAAGAGAGGTCGTACGAGCAGTACTTC.

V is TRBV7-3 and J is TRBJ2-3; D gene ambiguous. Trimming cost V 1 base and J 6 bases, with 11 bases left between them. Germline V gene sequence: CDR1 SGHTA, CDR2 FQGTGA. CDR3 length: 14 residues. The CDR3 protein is CASSLRASRDTQYF. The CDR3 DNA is TGTGCCAGCAGCTTAAGGGCCAGCCGGGATACGCAGTATTTT.

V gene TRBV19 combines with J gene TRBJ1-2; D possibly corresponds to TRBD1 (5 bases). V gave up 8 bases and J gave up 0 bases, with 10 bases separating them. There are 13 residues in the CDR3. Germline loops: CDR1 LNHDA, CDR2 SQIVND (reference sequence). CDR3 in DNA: TGTGCCAGTCACGGGGGGTCTAACTATGGCTACACCTTC. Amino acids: CASHGGSNYGYTF.

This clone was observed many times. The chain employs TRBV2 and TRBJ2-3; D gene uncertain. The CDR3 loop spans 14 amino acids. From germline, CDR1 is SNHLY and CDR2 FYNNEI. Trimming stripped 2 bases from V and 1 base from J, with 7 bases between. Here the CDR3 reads CASSENGRTDTQYF. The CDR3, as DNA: TGTGCCAGCAGTGAAAATGGGCGCACAGATACGCAGTATTTT.

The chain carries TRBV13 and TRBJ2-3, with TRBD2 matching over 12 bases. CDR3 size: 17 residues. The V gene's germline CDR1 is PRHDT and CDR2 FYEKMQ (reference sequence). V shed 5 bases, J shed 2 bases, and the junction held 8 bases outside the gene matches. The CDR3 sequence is CASSARTSGATTDTQYF. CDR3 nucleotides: TGTGCCAGCAGCGCCAGGACTAGCGGGGCAACCACAGATACGCAGTATTTT.

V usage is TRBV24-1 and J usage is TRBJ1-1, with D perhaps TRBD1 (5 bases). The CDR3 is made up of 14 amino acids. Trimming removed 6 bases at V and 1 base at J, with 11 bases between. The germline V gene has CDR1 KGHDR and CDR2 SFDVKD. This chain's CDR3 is CATSSPGENTEAFF. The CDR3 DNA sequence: TGTGCCACCAGTTCGCCGGGGGAGAACACTGAAGCTTTCTTT.

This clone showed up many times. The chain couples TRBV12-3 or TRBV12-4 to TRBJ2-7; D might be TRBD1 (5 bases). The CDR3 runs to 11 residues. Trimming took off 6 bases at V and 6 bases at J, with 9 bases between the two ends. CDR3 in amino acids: CASRIRGEQYF. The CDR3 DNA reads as TGTGCCAGCAGAATTAGGGGCGAGCAGTACTTC.

The DNA for the CDR3 is TGTGCCAGCAGCCAGGACAGGGGAATCAATGAGCAGTTCTTC. Translation gives CASSQDRGINEQFF. The rearrangement links TRBV5-6 to TRBJ2-1, with TRBD1 matching over 9 bases. The CDR3 runs to 14 residues. From germline, CDR1 is SGHDT and CDR2 YYEEEE. V was clipped by 4 bases and J by 6 bases; unmatched bases: 5.

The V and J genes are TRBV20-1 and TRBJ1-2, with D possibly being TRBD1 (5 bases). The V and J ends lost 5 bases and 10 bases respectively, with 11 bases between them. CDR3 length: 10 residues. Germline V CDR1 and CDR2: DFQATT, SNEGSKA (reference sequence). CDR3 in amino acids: CSALQDPYTF. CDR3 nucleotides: TGCAGTGCTTTACAGGATCCCTACACCTTC.

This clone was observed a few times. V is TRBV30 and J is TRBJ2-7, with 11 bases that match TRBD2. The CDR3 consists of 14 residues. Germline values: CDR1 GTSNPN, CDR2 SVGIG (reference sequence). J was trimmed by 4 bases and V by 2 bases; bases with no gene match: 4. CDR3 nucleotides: TGTGCCTGGAGTAGGCTAGCGGGGGGATACGAGCAGTACTTC. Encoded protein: CAWSRLAGGYEQYF.

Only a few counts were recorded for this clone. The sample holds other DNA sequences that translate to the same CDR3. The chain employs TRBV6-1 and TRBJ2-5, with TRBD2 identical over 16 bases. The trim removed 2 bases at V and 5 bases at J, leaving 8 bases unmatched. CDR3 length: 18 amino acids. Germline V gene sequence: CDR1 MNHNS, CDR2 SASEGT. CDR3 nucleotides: TGTGCCAGCAGTGAATTTCCGGGACTAGCGGGGGGGAGGGAGACCCAGTACTTC. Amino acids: CASSEFPGLAGGRETQYF.

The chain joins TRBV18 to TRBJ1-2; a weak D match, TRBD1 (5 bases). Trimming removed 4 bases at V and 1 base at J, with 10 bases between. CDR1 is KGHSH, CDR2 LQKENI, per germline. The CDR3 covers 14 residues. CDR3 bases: TGTGCCAGCTCACTGGACACTAATAACTATGGCTACACCTTC. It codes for CASSLDTNNYGYTF. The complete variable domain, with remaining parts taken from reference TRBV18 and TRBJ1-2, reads NAGVMQNPRHLVRRRGQEARLRCSPMKGHSHVYWYRQLPEEGLKFMVYLQKENIIDESGMPKERFSAEFPKEGPSILRIQQVVRGDSAAYFCASSLDTNNYGYTFGSGTRLTVV.

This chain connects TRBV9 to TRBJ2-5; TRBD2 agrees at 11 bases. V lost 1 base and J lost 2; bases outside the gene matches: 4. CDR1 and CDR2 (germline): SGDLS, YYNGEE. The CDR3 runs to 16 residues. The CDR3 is CASSVLLAGGQETQYF. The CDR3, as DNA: TGTGCCAGCAGCGTACTCCTAGCGGGGGGTCAAGAGACCCAGTACTTC.

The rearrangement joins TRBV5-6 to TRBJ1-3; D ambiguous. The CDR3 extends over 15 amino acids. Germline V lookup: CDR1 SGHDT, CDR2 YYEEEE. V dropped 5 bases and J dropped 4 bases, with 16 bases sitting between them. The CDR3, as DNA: TGTGCCAGCAGTTCCGCGGGCATCTTGGGAAACACCATATATTTT. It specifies CASSSAGILGNTIYF.

The CDR3, as DNA: TGTGCCAGCAGTTACTCCGGGACAGACCCCTACGAGCAGTACTTC. Residues: CASSYSGTDPYEQYF. The chain is built from TRBV6-2 or TRBV6-3 and TRBJ2-7; 7 nucleotides align to TRBD1. There are 15 residues in the CDR3. The V gene's germline CDR1 is MNHEY and CDR2 SVGEGT. The trim removed 0 bases at V and 2 bases at J, leaving 4 bases unmatched.

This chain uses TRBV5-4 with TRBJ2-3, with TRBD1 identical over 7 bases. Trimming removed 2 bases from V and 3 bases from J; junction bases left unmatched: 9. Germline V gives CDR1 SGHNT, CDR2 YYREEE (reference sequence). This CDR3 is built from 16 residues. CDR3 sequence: CASSFLLTGRTDTQYF. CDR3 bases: TGTGCCAGCAGCTTCCTGCTGACAGGGCGGACAGATACGCAGTATTTT.